This T cell receptor beta chain originates from a study of CD8 T cells in ankylosing spondylitis. In making TCR beta libraries, quantitative 5'-RACE with molecular barcodes was used. TCRdb ran MiXCR on the 5' RACE reads and lists one entry per CDR3 protein. The table shows some 450,000 distinct CDR3 sequences, with 17% occurring only once. This clonotype was picked up a small number of times. Its antigen is unidentified. Study observations and caveats: The clones that were linked to disease were reported to be significantly enriched in matched synovial fluid samples from ankylosing spondylitis patients. Seemingly distinctive of ankylosing spondylitis blood was a TCR beta motif formed by eight highly homologous variants.

This clonotype was obtained from a male donor with ankylosing spondylitis. The sequencing input was blood, either unsorted or a sorted T cell fraction (not recorded which).

CDR3 coding DNA: TGTGCCAGCAGCCGGAGGACGGGTTCACCCCTCCACTTT. Translation gives CASSRRTGSPLHF. The chain has TRBV28 and TRBJ1-6; no clear D. V lost 6 bases, J lost 9 bases, and 12 bases lay in between. The CDR3 spans 13 residues. Germline CDR1 reads MDHEN; CDR2 reads SYDVKM.